The TCR beta chain described here comes from a study of neurological immune-mediated disorders. Findings of the study overall: The study found no CDR3 amino acid sequences shared by expanded clones across subjects, suggesting private repertoires in all groups.

The CDR3 extends over 14 amino acids. Germline V gene lookup returns CDR1 MGHRA and CDR2 YSYEKL. The V end lost 0 bases, the J end lost 2 bases, and 8 bases lay between the germline ends. This clonotype was recorded many times. The antigen is unknown. TCRdb ran MiXCR on the 5' RACE reads and lists one entry per CDR3 protein. The sample carries fewer than 35,000 distinct CDR3 sequences, 16% recorded once. Time point specified: technical triplicate 3. This sequence originates from a female donor with HTLV-1-associated myelopathy (HAM/TSP). The sequencing sample was made of CD4+ T cells from blood. The chain recombines TRBV4-1 with TRBJ2-7; D is unresolved. The chain's CDR3 is CASSQDPATYEQYF. As DNA, the CDR3 is TGCGCCAGCAGCCAAGATCCCGCCACCTACGAGCAGTACTTC.